The 19 T cell receptor beta chains below were found in one sample sequenced in a study of metastatic and nonmetastatic thyroid tumors. TCRdb re-clonotyped the PCR reads through MiXCR. The sample lists nearly 15,000 clones, about 20% occurring once. Thyroid surgery was performed in patients who had received no treatment beforehand. Sequencing input: blood. The receptors shown here come from a female donor with papillary thyroid cancer or a benign thyroid nodule (not recorded which). Some clones in this sample may be carry-over from other donors' samples.

The chain employs TRBV27 and TRBJ2-3; 12 bases fit TRBD2. V lost 4 bases to trimming and J lost 6 bases; unmatched junction nucleotides: 14. The germline V gene has CDR1 MNHEY and CDR2 SMNVEV (reference sequence). The CDR3 runs to 18 residues. DNA of the CDR3: TGTGCCAGCAGTTGGGACCTTGGGCTAGCGGGAGGGCCGGATACGCAGTATTTT. Its translation is CASSWDLGLAGGPDTQYF.

Points on this clone: The final CDR3 position lacks the conserved phenylalanine or tryptophan, pointing to a likely read error. The DNA is omitted, as the CDR3 cannot be located on it reliably, and the CDR3 follows TCRdb's listing. The V gene is TRBV12-3 or TRBV12-4, the J gene TRBJ2-2; the D segment call TRBD1 is taken from the table without a DNA check. 12 amino acids form the CDR3, both terminal residues included. CDR3 sequence reads: CASRGGQADRAG.

This chain links TRBV4-1 with TRBJ2-2; D is unresolved. CDR1 and CDR2 from the germline V gene are MGHRA and YSYEKL. Trimming stripped 0 bases from V and 7 bases from J, with 18 bases between. The CDR3 is 17 residues long. The CDR3 DNA reads as TGCGCCAGCAGCCAAGATAGGGCAACAATAGGCGGCGGGGAGCTGTTTTTT. Encoded protein: CASSQDRATIGGGELFF.

This clone was found many times. The chain uses TRBV27 and TRBJ1-1; TRBD1 is a possible D gene (5 bases). CDR1 MNHEY and CDR2 SMNVEV come from the germline V gene (reference sequence). Trimming cost V 6 bases and J 4 bases, with 12 bases left between them. This CDR3 has 13 amino acids. CDR3 sequence (DNA): TGTGCCAGCAGATTTCAGGGTTCCACTGAAGCTTTCTTT. Translation: CASRFQGSTEAFF.

This clone has ten or more counts. A much larger clone differs from this one at a single base, so this may be a read error. The V and J genes are TRBV7-3 and TRBJ2-1, with a tentative D call TRBD2 (5 bases). V lost 5 bases and J 2 bases, leaving 10 bases between the germline ends. Germline lookup yields CDR1 SGHTA and CDR2 FQGTGA. This CDR3 is 14 amino acids long. CDR3 loop: CASSPSSAYNEQFF. As DNA, the CDR3 is TGTGCCAGCAGCCCTAGCAGCGCCTACAATGAGCAGTTCTTC.

This clone is deemed medium-sized. The chain recombines TRBV6-1 with TRBJ1-2, with D uncertain. V was shortened by 10 bases and J by 6 bases, with 12 bases between the two germline ends. This CDR3 contains 11 residues. Germline CDR1 reads MNHNS; CDR2 reads SASEGT. The CDR3 nucleotides read TGTGCCACCGGAGGGCTCGATGGCTACACCTTC. It codes for CATGGLDGYTF.

In its sample, this clone was seen many times. The J gene is TRBJ2-5, the V gene TRBV7-8; 7 nucleotides line up with TRBD2. The CDR3 spans 16 residues. In germline, CDR1 is SGHVS, CDR2 FQNEAQ. The J segment lost 5 bases and the V segment lost 0 bases, leaving 9 bases of the junction unmatched. The CDR3 bases are TGTGCCAGCAGCTTAGCGCGGGAGAGGTCTCGGGAGACCCAGTACTTC. Translating it yields CASSLARERSRETQYF.

This clone was seen repeatedly, ten times or more. The rearrangement uses TRBV5-1 and TRBJ2-7; 10 nucleotides line up with TRBD2. Germline CDR1 and CDR2: SGHRS and YFSETQ. The CDR3 runs to 13 residues. V shed 4 bases, J shed 3 bases, and the junction held 1 base outside the gene matches. The CDR3 reads CASSVAGGYEQYF. The CDR3 DNA is TGCGCCAGCAGCGTAGCGGGGGGCTACGAGCAGTACTTC.

This clone was seen repeatedly, ten times or more. The rearrangement uses TRBV12-3 or TRBV12-4 and TRBJ2-5; 12 bases map to TRBD2. Trimming cost V 7 bases and J 3 bases; bases outside gene matches: 12. The CDR3 extends over 17 amino acids. The CDR3 region has the DNA TGTGCCAGCAAACGGGGGGGACTAGCGGGCTCCAAAGAGACCCAGTACTTC. Encoded protein: CASKRGGLAGSKETQYF.

This clone was seen ten or more times. The gene calls are TRBV4-3 and TRBJ2-1; 11 bases fit TRBD2. V shed 1 base and J 2 bases; nucleotides not matched to a gene: 4. This CDR3 is 17 amino acids long. CDR1 is LGHNA and CDR2 is YSLEER in the germline V gene. CDR3 sequence reads: CASSQVGLAATYNEQFF. In DNA form, the CDR3 reads TGCGCCAGCAGCCAAGTGGGACTAGCGGCTACCTACAATGAGCAGTTCTTC.

The genes are TRBV7-9 and TRBJ2-3; 11 bases are shared with TRBD2. Germline trimming cut 8 bases from V and 5 bases from J; bases unmatched to any gene: 6. This CDR3 spans 14 amino acids. The V gene's germline CDR1 is SEHNR and CDR2 FQNEAQ (reference sequence). The CDR3 coding sequence is TGTGCCAGCGGACTACTAGCGGGAGAAGATACGCAGTATTTT. Amino acid sequence: CASGLLAGEDTQYF.

This clone was seen many times. The chain couples TRBV29-1 to TRBJ2-2; maybe TRBD1 (6 bases). CDR3 length equals 13 residues. Between the trimmed V and J ends, which lost 7 bases and 7 bases, there was a span of 16 bases. CDR1 SQVTM and CDR2 ANQGSEA come from the germline V gene. CDR3 in amino acids: CSAQDSTLGELFF. In DNA, the CDR3 is TGCAGCGCCCAGGACAGTACTCTCGGGGAGCTGTTTTTT.

The rearrangement joins TRBV28 to TRBJ1-2, with 7 bases fitting TRBD1. The CDR3 contains 13 residues. Germline-derived CDR1 and CDR2 are MDHEN and SYDVKM. V gave up 1 base and J gave up 7 bases; unmatched junction bases: 3. CDR3 sequence reads: CASSLSGGSGYTF. The CDR3, as DNA: TGTGCCAGCAGTTTATCAGGGGGGAGTGGCTACACCTTC.

CDR3 loop: CASSYSTPRLAPTYEQYF. The CDR3 DNA follows: TGTGCCAGCAGTTACTCGACTCCTAGACTAGCGCCAACCTACGAGCAGTACTTC. The chain carries TRBV6-5 and TRBJ2-7, with 8 bases identical to TRBD2. Germline lookup yields CDR1 MNHEY and CDR2 SVGAGI. Trimming took 0 bases from V and 2 from J; bases not matched to a gene: 12. The CDR3 is made up of 18 amino acids.

The CDR3 region is CSARDLLAGSYNEQFF. The CDR3 coding sequence is TGCAGTGCTAGAGATCTCCTAGCGGGTTCCTACAATGAGCAGTTCTTC. This rearrangement joins TRBV20-1 to TRBJ2-1, with 8 bases lining up with TRBD2. In germline, CDR1 is DFQATT, CDR2 SNEGSKA (reference sequence). This CDR3 contains 16 residues. Losses at the gene ends were 0 bases for V and 1 base for J; bases not matched to a gene: 5.

Sample share makes this clone medium-sized. The CDR3, as DNA: TGTGCCATCAGTGCCGACAGATCCTACGAGCAGTACTTC. It codes for CAISADRSYEQYF. V is TRBV10-3 and J is TRBJ2-7, with D possibly being TRBD1 (5 bases). The CDR3 contains 13 residues. Trimming left V 4 bases short and J 1 base short, with 8 bases between. Germline V gives CDR1 ENHRY, CDR2 SYGVKD.

In this sample, this clone turned up many times. The chain couples TRBV7-8 to TRBJ2-1, with D uncertain. The V gene's germline CDR1 is SGHVS and CDR2 FQNEAQ. CDR3 size: 15 residues. V lost 5 bases, J lost 4 bases, and 15 bases lay in between. CDR3 loop: CASSQDVTLYNEQFF. The CDR3, as DNA: TGTGCCAGCAGCCAAGACGTGACTTTGTACAATGAGCAGTTCTTC. The full variable domain, rest sourced from reference TRBV7-8 and TRBJ2-1, is GAGVSQSPRYKVAKRGQDVALRCDPISGHVSLFWYQQALGQGPEFLTYFQNEAQLDKSGLPSDRFFAERPEGSVSTLKIQRTQQEDSAVYLCASSQDVTLYNEQFFGPGTRLTVL.

The chain links TRBV20-1 to TRBJ2-3; the match to TRBD2 covers 15 bases. With 0 bases clipped from V and 7 bases from J, the junction kept 8 bases outside the gene matches. CDR3 length: 17 residues. Germline V gives CDR1 DFQATT, CDR2 SNEGSKA (reference sequence). CDR3 sequence: CSAREFGLAGGPHTQYF. The DNA of the CDR3 is TGCAGTGCTAGAGAATTCGGACTAGCGGGAGGGCCGCATACGCAGTATTTT.

In this sample, this clone turned up many times. J is TRBJ2-7 and V is TRBV7-2; 10 positions agree with TRBD1. Trimming at V came to 4 bases and at J to 2 bases, leaving 5 bases not matched to a gene. The CDR3 sequence is 15 residues long. Germline-derived CDR1 and CDR2 are SGHTA and FQGNSA. CDR3 DNA sequence: TGTGCCAGCAGCTCGGCCGGGACAGGGGCCTACGAGCAGTACTTC. Translating it yields CASSSAGTGAYEQYF.